These 8 T cell receptor beta chains share one sample of origin, sequenced in a study of cytomegalovirus exposure and HLA in healthy donors. Clones were sequenced by immunoSEQ multiplex PCR, and TCRdb holds only the in-frame ones, with some missing. This table holds about 200,000 clones, about nine tenths found once. Sequenced sample: PBMCs. The receptors derive from a woman between 18 and 29 years old in good health and CMV-seropositive.

The chain links TRBV15 to TRBJ2-7; the D gene is possibly TRBD1 (6 bases). The V and J ends lost 3 bases and 3 bases respectively, with 18 bases between them. Germline CDR1 is LNHNV and CDR2 is YYDKDF (reference sequence). The CDR3 runs to 16 residues. The CDR3: CATSRQDSRASYEQYF. As DNA, the CDR3 is TGTGCCACCAGCAGGCAGGACAGCCGGGCGAGCTACGAGCAGTACTTC. The full variable domain, in which reference TRBV15 and TRBJ2-7 provide the parts outside the CDR3, is DAMVIQNPRYQVTQFGKPVTLSCSQTLNHNVMYWYQQKSSQAPKLLFHYYDKDFNNEADTPDNFQSRRPNTSFCFLDIRSPGLGDTAMYLCATSRQDSRASYEQYFGPGTRLTVT.

In nucleotides, the CDR3 is TGTGCCAGCAGCCGAGAAGGACAGGCGGATCAGCCCCAGCATTTT. As protein: CASSREGQADQPQHF. The rearrangement joins TRBV7-2 to TRBJ1-5, with TRBD1 matching over 7 bases. The CDR3 extends over 15 amino acids. V dropped 5 bases and J dropped 5; count of bases not matched to a gene: 9. Germline CDR1 SGHTA, CDR2 FQGNSA.

The chain has TRBV4-1 and TRBJ1-5; TRBD1 matches 7 bases. CDR3 length equals 16 residues. With 0 bases clipped from V and 6 bases from J, the junction kept 8 bases outside the gene matches. Germline values: CDR1 MGHRA, CDR2 YSYEKL. CDR3 DNA: TGCGCCAGCAGCCAAGAATCTTACAGGGGACCTCAGCCCCAGCATTTT. This translates into CASSQESYRGPQPQHF.

This chain links TRBV28 with TRBJ1-2; perhaps TRBD1 as D (6 bases). The V and J ends lost 6 bases and 8 bases respectively, with 19 bases between them. Germline V gene sequence: CDR1 MDHEN, CDR2 SYDVKM. The CDR3 spans 14 residues. The CDR3 DNA reads as TGTGCCAGCAGCCCGGGGGGCCAGGGACGCGGCTACACCTTC. It encodes CASSPGGQGRGYTF.

The chain couples TRBV7-9 to TRBJ2-1; TRBD2 agrees at 8 bases. From germline, CDR1 is SEHNR and CDR2 FQNEAQ (reference sequence). The length of the CDR3 is 15 residues. Trimming cost V 4 bases and J 7 bases; bases outside gene matches: 9. The CDR3 here is CASSSTGTSLNEQFF. The CDR3 nucleotides read TGTGCCAGCAGCTCGACCGGGACTAGTCTAAATGAGCAGTTCTTC.

The chain has TRBV7-2 and TRBJ2-2, with D possibly being TRBD2 (5 bases). Germline CDR1 and CDR2: SGHTA and FQGNSA. The CDR3 consists of 15 residues. Trimming stripped 3 bases from V and 2 bases from J, with 10 bases between. DNA for the CDR3: TGTGCCAGCAGCTTTGCAGCGGCCAACACCGGGGAGCTGTTTTTT. Translation gives CASSFAAANTGELFF.

The chain couples TRBV30 to TRBJ2-3; 11 bases are a match to TRBD2. Looked up from germline, CDR1 is GTSNPN and CDR2 is SVGIG (reference sequence). The junction had 4 bases not matched to a gene; V was cut back by 1 base and J by 4 bases. The CDR3 totals 15 residues. CDR3 nucleotide sequence: TGTGCCTGGAGTGGGCTACTAGCGGGAGCAGATACGCAGTATTTT. It translates to CAWSGLLAGADTQYF.

The chain links TRBV5-1 to TRBJ2-5, with D possibly matching TRBD2 (6 bases). Germline values: CDR1 SGHRS, CDR2 YFSETQ. V was trimmed by 3 bases and J by 1 base, leaving 10 bases between them. The CDR3 runs 14 residues. In DNA, the CDR3 is TGCGCCAGCAGCTATTCTAGCGTCCAAGAGACCCAGTACTTC. It encodes CASSYSSVQETQYF.